This TCR beta chain was recovered during a study of shared clonotypes between healthy human individuals. Germline V gene data show CDR1 as PRHDT and CDR2 as FYEKMQ (reference sequence). This CDR3 comprises 14 residues. V was shortened by 7 bases and J by 7 bases, with 20 bases between the two germline ends. Only in-frame clones appear in the TCRdb table, and some are missing; sequencing was by immunoSEQ multiplex PCR. Found here are approximately 2.5 million clones, over 85% of them singletons; the top ten hold about 0.38%. The TCR sequence derives from a man in his late teens or twenties in good health. Some clones in this sample may be carry-over from other donors' samples. V and J are TRBV13 and TRBJ2-7, with a weak D call TRBD2 (6 bases). Material: naive CD4+ T cells from PBMCs. The subset here: CD45RA+ positively selected. Written as DNA, the CDR3 is TGTGCCAGCAAACTAGCAGACGGGGTAGGGGAGCAGTACTTC. It codes for CASKLADGVGEQYF. The full variable domain, its missing parts supplied by reference TRBV13 and TRBJ2-7, is AAGVIQSPRHLIKEKRETATLKCYPIPRHDTVYWYQQGPGQDPQFLISFYEKMQSDKGSIPDRFSAQQFSDYHSELNMSSLELGDSALYFCASKLADGVGEQYFGPGTRLTVT.